This is a list of T cell receptor beta chains from one sample in a study of cytomegalovirus exposure and HLA in healthy donors. Measured with immunoSEQ multiplex PCR; TCRdb has only the in-frame clones, and not every one. The data contain around 40,000 clones, around 72% of them singletons. The sequenced material came from PBMCs. These receptors all come from a woman between 25 and 40 years old in good health and CMV-seronegative. Each CDR3 is given with its conserved first and last residue. D genes are given only for firm matches. Some rows mark clone size as missing; the rest say once, few, many or name a class of expanded clone.

abundance	j_gene	v_gene	d_gene	CDR3aa	CDR3nt
.	TRBJ2-3	TRBV30	.	CAWSVGGATDTQYF	TGTGCCTGGAGTGTAGGGGGGGCCACAGATACGCAGTATTTT
.	TRBJ2-5	TRBV29-1	TRBD2	CSVELAGETQYF	TGCAGCGTTGAACTAGCGGGAGAGACCCAGTACTTC
.	TRBJ2-1	TRBV29-1	TRBD2	CSVDSTSGYNNEQFF	TGCAGCGTTGATTCGACTAGCGGTTATAACAATGAGCAGTTCTTC
.	TRBJ1-2	TRBV7-8	.	CASSLAGAANYGYTF	TGTGCCAGCAGCTTAGCCGGTGCCGCTAACTATGGCTACACCTTC
.	TRBJ2-7	TRBV15	.	CATSPGGETYEQYF	TGTGCCACCAGCCCGGGCGGGGAAACCTACGAGCAGTACTTC
.	TRBJ1-5	TRBV7-2	TRBD1	CASAETGYQPQHF	TGTGCCAGCGCCGAGACAGGGTATCAGCCCCAGCATTTT
.	TRBJ1-5	TRBV7-8	.	CASSPMGYSNQPQHF	TGTGCCAGCAGCCCCATGGGCTATAGCAATCAGCCCCAGCATTTT
.	TRBJ1-4	TRBV30	.	CAWSRGGARLF	TGTGCCTGGAGTCGCGGGGGGGCACGGCTTTTT
.	TRBJ1-1	TRBV11-3	.	CASSLSPDTEAFF	TGTGCCAGCAGCTTATCCCCCGACACTGAAGCTTTCTTT
.	TRBJ2-1	TRBV12-5	.	CASVRSYNEQFF	TGTGCTAGTGTCCGGTCCTACAATGAGCAGTTCTTC
.	TRBJ2-1	TRBV30	.	CAWSVLSYEQFF	TGTGCCTGGAGTGTACTGAGTTACGAGCAGTTCTTC
few	TRBJ1-4	TRBV7-9	.	CASSLVEENRVYEKLFF	TGTGCCAGCAGCTTAGTCGAGGAGAACAGGGTGTATGAAAAACTGTTTTTT
.	TRBJ1-4	TRBV9	.	CASSVVGGKLFF	TGTGCCAGCAGCGTAGTGGGGGGAAAACTGTTTTTT
.	TRBJ1-1	TRBV19	.	CASSIGRDTEAFF	TGTGCCAGTAGTATCGGGCGGGACACTGAAGCTTTCTTT
.	TRBJ2-7	TRBV4-1	TRBD2	CASSQDSGTSYEQYF	TGCGCCAGCAGCCAAGATAGCGGGACAAGCTACGAGCAGTACTTC
.	TRBJ1-2	TRBV6-5	TRBD1	CASSLTGDYGYTF	TGTGCCAGCAGCTTGACAGGGGACTATGGCTACACCTTC
once	TRBJ1-2	TRBV5-6	.	CASSPPLGTRGYTF	TGTGCCAGCAGCCCGCCTTTGGGGACTAGAGGCTACACCTTC
.	TRBJ2-1	TRBV29-1	TRBD2	CSGGRGTSDYNEQFF	TGCAGCGGTGGCCGTGGGACTAGCGATTACAATGAGCAGTTCTTC
few	TRBJ2-6	TRBV15	.	CATSREGGTGANVLTF	TGTGCCACCAGCAGAGAAGGGGGAACCGGGGCCAACGTCCTGACTTTC
few	TRBJ2-5	TRBV5-1	TRBD2	CASSPGLAGDSEETQYF	TGCGCCAGCAGCCCAGGACTAGCGGGAGACTCAGAAGAGACCCAGTACTTC
few	TRBJ1-2	TRBV2	.	CASSPQGWGYTF	TGTGCCAGCAGCCCCCAGGGTTGGGGCTACACCTTC
.	TRBJ2-7	TRBV30	.	CAWSRADYSYEQYF	TGTGCCTGGAGTAGGGCGGACTATTCCTACGAGCAGTACTTC
.	TRBJ1-2	TRBV15	.	CATSRDRRDGYTF	TGTGCCACCAGCAGGGACAGAAGAGATGGCTACACCTTC
.	TRBJ2-7	TRBV6-4	TRBD2	CASRPLLLAAHYEQYF	TGTGCCAGCAGGCCCCTCCTACTAGCGGCTCACTACGAGCAGTACTTC
.	TRBJ1-2	TRBV25-1	TRBD1	CASSRTGQGVEYGYTF	TGTGCCAGCAGCCGAACTGGACAGGGGGTAGAGTATGGCTACACCTTC
.	TRBJ1-2	TRBV6-5	TRBD1	CASSQMTGDGYTF	TGTGCCAGCAGTCAAATGACAGGGGATGGCTACACCTTC
.	TRBJ1-4	TRBV2	TRBD1	CASRGQSLATNEKLFF	TGTGCCAGCAGGGGACAGAGCCTGGCAACTAATGAAAAACTGTTTTTT
.	TRBJ1-5	TRBV7-9	.	CASSLGGKDGPQHF	TGTGCCAGCAGCTTAGGAGGCAAGGATGGGCCCCAGCATTTT
.	TRBJ2-3	TRBV5-1	TRBD1	CASSLAGQGVRDTQYF	TGCGCCAGCAGCTTGGCCGGACAGGGTGTAAGGGATACGCAGTATTTT
.	TRBJ1-6	TRBV25-1	.	CASAGGGMSPLHF	TGTGCCAGCGCCGGGGGGGGGATGTCACCCCTCCACTTT
.	TRBJ1-2	TRBV5-1	.	CASSSGTGYTF	TGCGCCAGCAGTTCAGGAACGGGCTACACCTTC
.	TRBJ1-1	TRBV6-6	.	CASTLDRGTEAFF	TGTGCCAGCACCTTAGACCGGGGGACTGAAGCTTTCTTT
.	TRBJ1-1	TRBV6-5	.	CASSYFRKNTEAFF	TGTGCCAGCAGTTACTTCCGTAAGAACACTGAAGCTTTCTTT
.	TRBJ2-2	TRBV5-1	TRBD1	CASSFGDRGTGELFF	TGCGCCAGCAGCTTTGGCGACAGGGGCACCGGGGAGCTGTTTTTT
.	TRBJ1-1	TRBV18	.	CASSPRRGARDLNTEAFF	TGTGCCAGCTCACCTCGTCGCGGGGCCAGAGACTTGAACACTGAAGCTTTCTTT
.	TRBJ1-1	TRBV28	.	CASRPTADRWEAFF	TGTGCCAGCAGACCCACTGCCGACAGGTGGGAAGCTTTCTTT
.	TRBJ1-4	TRBV30	.	CAWSVAFNEKLFF	TGTGCCTGGAGTGTAGCGTTCAATGAAAAACTGTTTTTT
.	TRBJ2-2	TRBV7-9	TRBD1	CASSLGTGPGELFF	TGTGCCAGCAGCTTGGGGACAGGGCCCGGGGAGCTGTTTTTT
.	TRBJ1-5	TRBV2	.	CASSEGGGQPQHF	TGTGCCAGCAGTGAAGGAGGAGGGCAGCCCCAGCATTTT
.	TRBJ1-3	TRBV5-1	.	CASSGGTPGNTIYF	TGCGCCAGCAGCGGCGGGACCCCTGGAAACACCATATATTTT